Listed below are T cell receptor beta chains from one sample, sequenced in a study of blood T cell repertoires in COVID-19. Sequencing was performed with immunoSEQ multiplex PCR; in TCRdb, only in-frame clones are kept and a portion is missing. The profile shows roughly 220,000 clones, roughly 90% of them singletons. The sequencing input was PBMCs or T cells enriched from blood (not recorded which). The receptors were gathered from a man aged 25-40 years who had been exposed to COVID-19. CDR3s include the opening cysteine and the closing phenylalanine or tryptophan. Fields, in order: V gene, J gene, D gene, clone size, CDR3 DNA, CDR3 protein. A D gene is named only where the DNA matches it firmly. Size values are once, few and many counts, or a class for expanded clones, and some rows have none.

>TRBV4-3|TRBJ2-1|TRBD2|-
TGCGCCAGCAGCCGGCGAGCGGGGTCCTACAATGAGCAGTTCTTC
CASSRRAGSYNEQFF
>TRBV7-2|TRBJ1-6|-|-
TGTGCCAGCAGCCCAGTTGAGGCCCAATTCTCACCCCTCCACTTT
CASSPVEAQFSPLHF
>TRBV18|TRBJ2-1|TRBD2|-
TGTGCCAGCTCACCACCGTTTTCGAGCGGGGTAAACGATGAGCAGTTCTTC
CASSPPFSSGVNDEQFF
>TRBV9|TRBJ2-2|-|many
TGTGCCAGCAGCCCGCGGACAGATTCCGGGGAGCTGTTTTTT
CASSPRTDSGELFF
>TRBV4-3|TRBJ2-7|TRBD2|-
TGCGCCAGCAGCGTCGGGGCTAGCGGGTACGAGCAGTACTTC
CASSVGASGYEQYF
>TRBV7-2|TRBJ2-1|TRBD2|once
TGTGCCAGCAGCTTAGTTGCGGGGGGTTCCTACAATGAGCAGTTCTTC
CASSLVAGGSYNEQFF
>TRBV6-2/TRBV6-3|TRBJ1-5|-|medium-sized
TGTGCCAGCAGTCCGACCCCCTTCGGGGGGAGCAATCAGCCCCAGCATTTT
CASSPTPFGGSNQPQHF
>TRBV5-1|TRBJ1-1|-|-
TGCGCCAGCAGCTTGGACAGAAACACTGAAGCTTTCTTT
CASSLDRNTEAFF
>TRBV27|TRBJ2-7|-|-
TGTGCCAGCAGTTTATCGCCCGTGGGGAGCGACGAGCAGTACTTC
CASSLSPVGSDEQYF
>TRBV18|TRBJ1-3|-|-
TGTGCCAGCTCACCGTACGGTCCCTCTGGAAACACCATATATTTT
CASSPYGPSGNTIYF
>TRBV6-1|TRBJ1-1|-|-
TGTGCCAGCAGTGAATCTAAAGGGTTCGCGAGAGGGGCTTTCTTT
CASSESKGFARGAFF
>TRBV9|TRBJ2-2|-|-
TGTGCCAGCAGCGTTTCCACTGGAGTCACCGGGGAGCTGTTTTTT
CASSVSTGVTGELFF
>TRBV7-2|TRBJ1-6|-|-
TGTGCCAGCAGCTTAGAGTTAGGGGGATCCCTCCACTTT
CASSLELGGSLHF
>TRBV4-1|TRBJ1-1|TRBD1|once
TGCGCCAGCAGCCAATTACCAGGGACAGGGGTTGGTACTGAAGCTTTCTTT
CASSQLPGTGVGTEAFF
>TRBV13|TRBJ1-3|TRBD1|-
TGTGCCAGCAGCTTTATTTCCCAGGGGGACTCTGGAAACACCATATATTTT
CASSFISQGDSGNTIYF
>TRBV11-2|TRBJ1-5|-|-
TGTGCCAGCAGCTTAGTCGGGTGCGGAGGCAATCAGCCCCAGCATTTT
CASSLVGCGGNQPQHF
>TRBV29-1|TRBJ2-3|TRBD2|-
TGCAGCGCCCTACTATCTAGCGGGGGTACAGATACGCAGTATTTT
CSALLSSGGTDTQYF
>TRBV11-2|TRBJ1-2|TRBD1|-
TGTGCCAGCAGCTTAGATTGGACAGGGGGGTCTAACTATGGCTACACCTTC
CASSLDWTGGSNYGYTF
>TRBV5-4|TRBJ2-5|-|-
TGTGCCAGCAGCGTACAAGAGACCCAGTACTTC
CASSVQETQYF
>TRBV19|TRBJ1-1|-|-
TGTGCCAGTAGTAGGGTTGGGGGGACTGAAGCTTTCTTT
CASSRVGGTEAFF
>TRBV27|TRBJ1-2|-|-
TGTGCCAGCAGTTTATCACATCGTGAAGTGGACTATGGCTACACCTTC
CASSLSHREVDYGYTF